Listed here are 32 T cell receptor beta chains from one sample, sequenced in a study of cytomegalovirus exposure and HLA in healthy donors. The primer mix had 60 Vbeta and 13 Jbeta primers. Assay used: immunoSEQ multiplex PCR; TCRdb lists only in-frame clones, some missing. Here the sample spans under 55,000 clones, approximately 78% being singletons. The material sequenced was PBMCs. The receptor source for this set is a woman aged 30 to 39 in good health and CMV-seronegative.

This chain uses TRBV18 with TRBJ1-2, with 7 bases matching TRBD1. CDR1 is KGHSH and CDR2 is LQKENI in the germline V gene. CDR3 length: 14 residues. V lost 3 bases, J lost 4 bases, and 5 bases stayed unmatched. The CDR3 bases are TGTGCCAGCTCACCTCAAGACAGGGTCTATGGCTACACCTTC. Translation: CASSPQDRVYGYTF.

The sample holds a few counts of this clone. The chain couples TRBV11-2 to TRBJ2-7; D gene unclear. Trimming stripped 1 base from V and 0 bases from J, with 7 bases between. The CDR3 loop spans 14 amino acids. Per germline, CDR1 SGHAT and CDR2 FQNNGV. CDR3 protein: CASSLAVSSYEQYF. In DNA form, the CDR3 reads TGTGCCAGCAGCTTAGCGGTGAGCTCCTACGAGCAGTACTTC. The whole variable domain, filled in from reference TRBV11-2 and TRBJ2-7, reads EAGVAQSPRYKIIEKRQSVAFWCNPISGHATLYWYQQILGQGPKLLIQFQNNGVVDDSQLPKDRFSAERLKGVDSTLKIQPAKLEDSAVYLCASSLAVSSYEQYFGPGTRLTVT.

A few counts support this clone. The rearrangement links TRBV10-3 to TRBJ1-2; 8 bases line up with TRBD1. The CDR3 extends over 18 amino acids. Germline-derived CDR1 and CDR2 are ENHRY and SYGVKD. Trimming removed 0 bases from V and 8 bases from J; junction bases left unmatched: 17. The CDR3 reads CAISESTLGAAGGRGYTF. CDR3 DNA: TGTGCCATCAGTGAGTCGACTCTGGGAGCGGCAGGGGGCCGGGGCTACACCTTC.

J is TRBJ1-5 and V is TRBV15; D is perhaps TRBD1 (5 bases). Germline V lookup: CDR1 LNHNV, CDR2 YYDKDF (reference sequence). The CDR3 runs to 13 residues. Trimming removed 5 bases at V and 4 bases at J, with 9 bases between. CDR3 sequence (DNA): TGTGCCACCAGCGTCGACAGAAATCAGCCCCAGCATTTT. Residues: CATSVDRNQPQHF.

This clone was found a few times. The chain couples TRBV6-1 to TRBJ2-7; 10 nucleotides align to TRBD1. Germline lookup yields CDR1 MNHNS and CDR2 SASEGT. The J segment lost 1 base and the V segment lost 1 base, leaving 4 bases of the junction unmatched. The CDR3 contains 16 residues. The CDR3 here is CASSEEGGQGSYEQYF. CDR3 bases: TGTGCCAGCAGTGAAGAAGGGGGACAGGGGTCCTACGAGCAGTACTTC.

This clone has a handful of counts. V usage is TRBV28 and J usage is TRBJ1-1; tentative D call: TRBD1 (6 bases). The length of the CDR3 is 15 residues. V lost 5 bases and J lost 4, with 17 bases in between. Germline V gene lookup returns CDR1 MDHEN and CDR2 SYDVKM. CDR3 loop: CASSPYTGLGTEAFF. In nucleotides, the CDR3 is TGTGCCAGCAGTCCATATACAGGGTTGGGCACTGAAGCTTTCTTT. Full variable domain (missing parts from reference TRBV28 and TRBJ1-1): DVKVTQSSRYLVKRTGEKVFLECVQDMDHENMFWYRQDPGLGLRLIYFSYDVKMKEKGDIPEGYSVSREKKERFSLILESASTNQTSMYLCASSPYTGLGTEAFFGQGTRLTVV.

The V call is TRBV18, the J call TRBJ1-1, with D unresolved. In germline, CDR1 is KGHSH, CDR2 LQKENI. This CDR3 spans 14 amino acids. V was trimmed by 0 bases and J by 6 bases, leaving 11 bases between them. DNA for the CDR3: TGTGCCAGCTCACCACCGAGCCTTACCCCTGAAGCTTTCTTT. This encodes CASSPPSLTPEAFF.

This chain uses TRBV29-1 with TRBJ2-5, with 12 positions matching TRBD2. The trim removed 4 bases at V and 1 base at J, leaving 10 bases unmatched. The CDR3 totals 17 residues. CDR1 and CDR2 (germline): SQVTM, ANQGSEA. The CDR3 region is CSVADTGTSGPQETQYF. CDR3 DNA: TGCAGCGTTGCCGACACGGGGACTAGCGGGCCCCAAGAGACCCAGTACTTC.

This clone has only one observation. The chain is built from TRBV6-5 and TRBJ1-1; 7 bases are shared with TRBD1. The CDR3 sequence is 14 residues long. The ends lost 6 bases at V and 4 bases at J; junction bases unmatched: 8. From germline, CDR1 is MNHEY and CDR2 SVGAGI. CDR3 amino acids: CASSRGQVGTEAFF. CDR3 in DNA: TGTGCCAGCAGCCGCGGACAGGTAGGCACTGAAGCTTTCTTT.

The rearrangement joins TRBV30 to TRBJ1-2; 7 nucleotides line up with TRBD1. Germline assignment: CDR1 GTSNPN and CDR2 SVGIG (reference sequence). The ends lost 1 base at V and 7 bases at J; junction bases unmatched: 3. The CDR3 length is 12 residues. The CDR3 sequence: CAWSGQGGGYTF. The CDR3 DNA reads TGTGCCTGGAGTGGACAGGGAGGTGGCTACACCTTC.

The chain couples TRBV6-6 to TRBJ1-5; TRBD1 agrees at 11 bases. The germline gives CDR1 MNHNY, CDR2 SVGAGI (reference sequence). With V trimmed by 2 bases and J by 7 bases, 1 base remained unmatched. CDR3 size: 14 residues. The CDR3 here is CASSYGTGGQPQHF. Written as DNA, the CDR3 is TGTGCCAGCAGTTACGGGACAGGGGGACAGCCCCAGCATTTT.

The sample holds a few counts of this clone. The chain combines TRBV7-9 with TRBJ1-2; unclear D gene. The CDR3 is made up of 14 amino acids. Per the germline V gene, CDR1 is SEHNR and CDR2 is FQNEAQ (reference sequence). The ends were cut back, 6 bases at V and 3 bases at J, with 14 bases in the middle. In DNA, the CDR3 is TGTGCCAGCAGTTCGGGAGGAGGAGACTATGGCTACACCTTC. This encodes CASSSGGGDYGYTF.

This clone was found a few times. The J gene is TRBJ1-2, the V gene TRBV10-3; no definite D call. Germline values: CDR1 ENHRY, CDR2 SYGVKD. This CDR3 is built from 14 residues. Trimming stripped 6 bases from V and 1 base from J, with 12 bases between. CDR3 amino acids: CAISLETYNYGYTF. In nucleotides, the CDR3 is TGTGCCATCAGCCTGGAGACCTATAACTATGGCTACACCTTC.

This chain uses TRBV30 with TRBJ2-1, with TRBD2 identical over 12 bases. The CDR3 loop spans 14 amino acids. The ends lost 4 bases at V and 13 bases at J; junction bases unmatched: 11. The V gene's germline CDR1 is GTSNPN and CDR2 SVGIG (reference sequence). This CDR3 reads CAWMRGLAGGTQFF. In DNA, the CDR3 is TGTGCCTGGATGAGGGGGCTAGCGGGGGGGACACAGTTCTTC.

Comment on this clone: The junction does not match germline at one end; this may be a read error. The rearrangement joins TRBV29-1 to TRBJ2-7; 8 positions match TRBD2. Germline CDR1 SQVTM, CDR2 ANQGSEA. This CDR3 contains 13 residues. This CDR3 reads CSVKDGLAGEQYF. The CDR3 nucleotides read TGCAGCGTTAAAGACGGACTAGCAGGCGAGCAGTACTTC.

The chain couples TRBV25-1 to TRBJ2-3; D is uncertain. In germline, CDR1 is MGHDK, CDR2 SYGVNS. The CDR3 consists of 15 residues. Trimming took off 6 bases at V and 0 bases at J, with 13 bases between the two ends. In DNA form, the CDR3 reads TGTGCCAGCAGCGAAAGCGACTCTAGCACAGATACGCAGTATTTT. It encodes CASSESDSSTDTQYF.

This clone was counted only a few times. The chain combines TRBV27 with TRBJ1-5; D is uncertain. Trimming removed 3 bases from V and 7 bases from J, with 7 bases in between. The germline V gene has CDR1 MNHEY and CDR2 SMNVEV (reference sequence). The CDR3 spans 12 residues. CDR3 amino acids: CASSFRWQPQHF. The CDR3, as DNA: TGTGCCAGCAGTTTTCGGTGGCAGCCCCAGCATTTT.

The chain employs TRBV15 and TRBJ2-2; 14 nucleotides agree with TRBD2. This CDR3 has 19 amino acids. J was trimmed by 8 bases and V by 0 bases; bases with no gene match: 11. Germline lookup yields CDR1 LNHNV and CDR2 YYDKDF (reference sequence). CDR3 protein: CATSREGMGLAGESGELFF. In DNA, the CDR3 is TGTGCCACCAGCAGAGAGGGGATGGGACTAGCGGGAGAGTCGGGGGAGCTGTTTTTT.

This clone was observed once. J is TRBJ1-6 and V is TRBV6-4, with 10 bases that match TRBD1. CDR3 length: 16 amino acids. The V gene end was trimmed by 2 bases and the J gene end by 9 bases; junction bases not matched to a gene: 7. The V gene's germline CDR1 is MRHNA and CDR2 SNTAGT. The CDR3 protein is CASSDDGQGVRSPLHF. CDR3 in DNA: TGTGCCAGCAGTGACGACGGACAGGGGGTTCGTTCACCCCTCCACTTT.

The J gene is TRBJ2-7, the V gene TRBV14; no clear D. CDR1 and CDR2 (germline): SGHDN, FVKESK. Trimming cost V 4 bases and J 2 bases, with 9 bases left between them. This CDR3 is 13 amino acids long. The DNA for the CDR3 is TGTGCCAGCAGCCGGGCTGAAACCTACGAGCAGTACTTC. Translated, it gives CASSRAETYEQYF.

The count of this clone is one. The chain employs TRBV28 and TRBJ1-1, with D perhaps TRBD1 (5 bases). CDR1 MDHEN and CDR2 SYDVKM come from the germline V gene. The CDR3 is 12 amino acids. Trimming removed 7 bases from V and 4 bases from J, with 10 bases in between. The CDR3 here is CASKGRATEAFF. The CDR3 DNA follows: TGTGCCAGCAAGGGCAGGGCCACTGAAGCTTTCTTT.

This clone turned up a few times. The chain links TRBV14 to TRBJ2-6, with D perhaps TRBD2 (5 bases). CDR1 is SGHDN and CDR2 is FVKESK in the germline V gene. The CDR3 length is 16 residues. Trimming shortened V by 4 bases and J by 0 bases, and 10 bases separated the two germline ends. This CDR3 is CASSPGGSSGANVLTF. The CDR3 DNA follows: TGTGCCAGCAGCCCCGGTGGGAGCTCTGGGGCCAACGTCCTGACTTTC.

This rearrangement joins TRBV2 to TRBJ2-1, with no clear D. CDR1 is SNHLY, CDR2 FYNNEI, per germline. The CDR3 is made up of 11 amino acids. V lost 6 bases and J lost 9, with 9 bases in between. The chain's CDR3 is CASSRSSEQFF. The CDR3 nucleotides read TGTGCCAGCAGCCGGAGTAGTGAGCAGTTCTTC.

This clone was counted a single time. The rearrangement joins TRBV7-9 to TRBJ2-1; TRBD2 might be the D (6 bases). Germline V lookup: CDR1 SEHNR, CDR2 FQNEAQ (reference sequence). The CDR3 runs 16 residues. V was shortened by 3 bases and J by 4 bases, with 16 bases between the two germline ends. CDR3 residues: CASSFFRLVGYNEQFF. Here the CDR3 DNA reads TGTGCCAGCAGCTTCTTTCGACTAGTCGGTTACAATGAGCAGTTCTTC.

The CDR3 sequence: CASRQTGRNTEAFF. The CDR3 DNA reads as TGTGCCAGCAGACAGACAGGCCGGAACACTGAAGCTTTCTTT. The chain couples TRBV6-4 to TRBJ1-1; TRBD1 is a possible D gene (6 bases). V was trimmed by 6 bases and J by 1 base, leaving 12 bases between them. This CDR3 has 14 amino acids. Germline V gene lookup returns CDR1 MRHNA and CDR2 SNTAGT.

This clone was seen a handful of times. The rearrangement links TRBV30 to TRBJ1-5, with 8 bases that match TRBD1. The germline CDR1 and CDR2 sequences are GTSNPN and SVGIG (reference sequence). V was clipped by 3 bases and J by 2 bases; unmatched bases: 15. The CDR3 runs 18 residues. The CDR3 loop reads CAWSDMVAGGLGNQPQHF. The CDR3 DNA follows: TGTGCCTGGAGCGATATGGTGGCAGGGGGCTTGGGCAATCAGCCCCAGCATTTT. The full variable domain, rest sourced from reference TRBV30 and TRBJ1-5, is SQTIHQWPATLVQPVGSPLSLECTVEGTSNPNLYWYRQAAGRGLQLLFYSVGIGQISSEVPQNLSASRPQDRQFILSSKKLLLSDSGFYLCAWSDMVAGGLGNQPQHFGDGTRLSIL.

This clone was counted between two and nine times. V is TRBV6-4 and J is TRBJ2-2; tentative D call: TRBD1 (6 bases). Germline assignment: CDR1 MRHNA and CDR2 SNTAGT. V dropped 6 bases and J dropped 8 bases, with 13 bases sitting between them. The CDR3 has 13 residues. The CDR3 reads CASSRDTQGELFF. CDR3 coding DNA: TGTGCCAGCAGCAGGGACACCCAGGGGGAGCTGTTTTTT.

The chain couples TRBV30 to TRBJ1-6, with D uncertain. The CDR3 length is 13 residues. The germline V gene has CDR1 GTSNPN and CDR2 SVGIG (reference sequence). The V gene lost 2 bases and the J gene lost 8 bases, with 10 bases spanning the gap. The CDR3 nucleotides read TGTGCCTGGAGTCCCACAACCGATTCACCCCTCCACTTT. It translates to CAWSPTTDSPLHF.

CDR3 protein: CASSDSQRGPDTQYF. DNA for the CDR3: TGTGCCAGCAGTGACTCCCAGCGGGGCCCGGATACGCAGTATTTT. This chain connects TRBV6-4 to TRBJ2-3; 7 bases are a match to TRBD2. Trimming cost V 0 bases and J 6 bases; bases outside gene matches: 6. The germline V gene encodes CDR1 MRHNA and CDR2 SNTAGT. This CDR3 has 15 residues.

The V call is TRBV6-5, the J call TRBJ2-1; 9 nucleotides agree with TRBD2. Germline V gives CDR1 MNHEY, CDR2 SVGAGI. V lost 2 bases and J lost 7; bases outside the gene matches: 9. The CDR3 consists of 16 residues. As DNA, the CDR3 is TGTGCCAGCAGTTACGCGGGGGGGAGTTATGAGAATGAGCAGTTCTTC. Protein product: CASSYAGGSYENEQFF.

CDR3 in amino acids: CASSFGQEGYNEQFF. In DNA form, the CDR3 reads TGTGCCAGCAGCTTCGGACAGGAAGGTTACAATGAGCAGTTCTTC. The chain links TRBV5-6 to TRBJ2-1, with 7 bases identical to TRBD1. V was clipped by 2 bases and J by 4 bases; unmatched bases: 6. CDR1 and CDR2 from the germline V gene are SGHDT and YYEEEE. There are 15 residues in the CDR3. The full variable domain, completed using reference TRBV5-6 and TRBJ2-1, is DAGVTQSPTHLIKTRGQQVTLRCSPKSGHDTVSWYQQALGQGPQFIFQYYEEEERQRGNFPDRFSGHQFPNYSSELNVNALLLGDSALYLCASSFGQEGYNEQFFGPGTRLTVL.

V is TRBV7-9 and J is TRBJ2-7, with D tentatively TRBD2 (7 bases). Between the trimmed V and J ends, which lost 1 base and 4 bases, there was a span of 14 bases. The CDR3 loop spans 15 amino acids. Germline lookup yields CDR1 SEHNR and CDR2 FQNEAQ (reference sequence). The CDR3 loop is CASSLDGGAVYEQYF. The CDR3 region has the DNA TGTGCCAGCAGCTTAGATGGGGGGGCGGTATACGAGCAGTACTTC.